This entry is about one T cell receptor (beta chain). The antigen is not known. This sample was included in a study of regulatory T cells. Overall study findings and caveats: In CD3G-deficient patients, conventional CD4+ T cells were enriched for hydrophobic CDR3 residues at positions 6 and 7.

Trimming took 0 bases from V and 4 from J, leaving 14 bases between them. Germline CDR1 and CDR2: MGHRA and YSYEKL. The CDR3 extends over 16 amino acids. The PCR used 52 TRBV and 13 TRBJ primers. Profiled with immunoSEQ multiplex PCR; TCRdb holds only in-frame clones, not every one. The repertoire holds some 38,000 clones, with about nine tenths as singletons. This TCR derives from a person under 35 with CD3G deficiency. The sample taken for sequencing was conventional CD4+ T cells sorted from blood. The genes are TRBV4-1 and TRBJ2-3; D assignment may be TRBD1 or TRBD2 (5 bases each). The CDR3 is CASSQDWGIMADTQYF. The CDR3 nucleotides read TGCGCCAGCAGCCAAGACTGGGGGATTATGGCAGATACGCAGTATTTT.